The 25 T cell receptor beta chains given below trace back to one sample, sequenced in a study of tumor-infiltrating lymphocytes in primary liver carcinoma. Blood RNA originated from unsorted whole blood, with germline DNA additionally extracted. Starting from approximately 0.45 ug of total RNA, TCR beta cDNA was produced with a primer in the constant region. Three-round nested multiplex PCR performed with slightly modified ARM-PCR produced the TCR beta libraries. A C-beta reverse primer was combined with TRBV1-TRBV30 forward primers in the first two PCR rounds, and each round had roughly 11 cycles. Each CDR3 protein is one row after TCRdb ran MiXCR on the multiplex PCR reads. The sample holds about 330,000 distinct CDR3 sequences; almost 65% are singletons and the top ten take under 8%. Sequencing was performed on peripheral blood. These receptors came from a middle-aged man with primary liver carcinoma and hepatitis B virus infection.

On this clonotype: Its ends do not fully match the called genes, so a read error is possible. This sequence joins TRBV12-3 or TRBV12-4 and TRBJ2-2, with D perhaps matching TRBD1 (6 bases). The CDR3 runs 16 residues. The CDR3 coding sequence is TGTGCCAGCAGTTTGCGAGCAGGGGTAATGACCGGGGAGCAGTTTTTT. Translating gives CASSLRAGVMTGEQFF.

CDR3 bases: TGTGCCAGCATAGCCAGGCGAAACACCGGGGAGCTGTTTTTT. Translated, it gives CASIARRNTGELFF. The V gene is TRBV2, the J gene TRBJ2-2; D gene ambiguous. The CDR3 spans 14 residues. Per germline, CDR1 SNHLY and CDR2 FYNNEI. Trimming left V 7 bases short and J 2 bases short, with 11 bases between.

The CDR3 reads CASSPPRGTGELFF. The CDR3 nucleotides read TGTGCCAGTAGCCCACCCCGGGGCACCGGGGAGCTGTTTTTT. V and J are TRBV19 and TRBJ2-2; D is perhaps TRBD2 (5 bases). The germline V gene encodes CDR1 LNHDA and CDR2 SQIVND (reference sequence). The CDR3 length is 14 residues. V lost 6 bases to trimming and J lost 4 bases, with 12 bases between them.

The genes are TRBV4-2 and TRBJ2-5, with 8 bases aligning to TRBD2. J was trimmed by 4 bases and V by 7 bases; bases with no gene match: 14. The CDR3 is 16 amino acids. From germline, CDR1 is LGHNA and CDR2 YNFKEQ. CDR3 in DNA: TGTGCCAGCAACCAGGGACTAGTGGGAGGGCCAGAGACCCAGTACTTC. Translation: CASNQGLVGGPETQYF.

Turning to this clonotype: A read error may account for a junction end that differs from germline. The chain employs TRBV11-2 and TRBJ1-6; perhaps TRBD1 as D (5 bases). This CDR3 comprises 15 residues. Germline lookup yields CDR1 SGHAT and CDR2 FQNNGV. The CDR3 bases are TGTGCCAACAGCTTAGGCCTAGGGGAGAATTCACTCCTCCACTTT. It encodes CANSLGLGENSLLHF.

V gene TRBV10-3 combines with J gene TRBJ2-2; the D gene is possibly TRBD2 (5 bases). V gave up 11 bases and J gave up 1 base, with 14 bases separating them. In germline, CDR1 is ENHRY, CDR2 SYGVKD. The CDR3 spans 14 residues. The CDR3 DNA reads TGTGCCGCCAGCGGAATCGGGAACACCGGGGAGCTGTTTTTT. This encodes CAASGIGNTGELFF.

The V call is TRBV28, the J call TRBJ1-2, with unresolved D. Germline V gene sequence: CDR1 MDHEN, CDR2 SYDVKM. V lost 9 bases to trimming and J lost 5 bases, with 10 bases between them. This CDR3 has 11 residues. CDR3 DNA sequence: TGTGCCAGTAGAAAGGATTATGGCTACACCTTC. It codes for CASRKDYGYTF.

CDR3 residues: CASSLADHQDYGYTF. In nucleotides, the CDR3 is TGTGCCAGCAGCTTGGCGGACCACCAGGACTATGGCTACACCTTC. The chain combines TRBV11-2 with TRBJ1-2; D not certain. The CDR3 is 15 residues long. CDR1 and CDR2 (germline): SGHAT, FQNNGV. The V gene lost 3 bases and the J gene lost 3 bases, with 14 bases spanning the gap.

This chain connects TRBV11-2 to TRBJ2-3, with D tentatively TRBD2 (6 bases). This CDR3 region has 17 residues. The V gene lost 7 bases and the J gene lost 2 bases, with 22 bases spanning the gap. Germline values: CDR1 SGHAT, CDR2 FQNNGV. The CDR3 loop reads CASIPLTGSTNTDTQYF. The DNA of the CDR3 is TGTGCCAGCATTCCCCTCACCGGGAGCACCAACACAGATACGCAGTATTTT.

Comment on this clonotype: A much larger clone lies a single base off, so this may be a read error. CDR3 in amino acids: CARSRDRGAHEQYF. The DNA of the CDR3 is TGTGCCAGAAGCAGAGACAGGGGTGCACACGAGCAGTACTTC. The chain recombines TRBV6-5 with TRBJ2-7, with 8 nucleotides matching TRBD1. The germline CDR1 and CDR2 sequences are MNHEY and SVGAGI. The ends lost 9 bases at V and 5 bases at J; junction bases unmatched: 12. The CDR3 loop spans 14 amino acids.

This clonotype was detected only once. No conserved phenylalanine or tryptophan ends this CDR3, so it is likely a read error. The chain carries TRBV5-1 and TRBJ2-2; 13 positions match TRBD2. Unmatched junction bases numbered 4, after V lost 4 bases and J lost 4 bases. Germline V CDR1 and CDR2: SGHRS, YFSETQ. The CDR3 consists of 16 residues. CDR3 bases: TGCGCCAGCAGCAGAAGGACTAGCGGGAGCACCGGGGAGCTGTTTTTG. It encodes CASSRRTSGSTGELFL.

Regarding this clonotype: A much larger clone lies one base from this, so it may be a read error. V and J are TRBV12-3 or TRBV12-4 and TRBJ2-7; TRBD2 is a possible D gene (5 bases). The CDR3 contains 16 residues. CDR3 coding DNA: TGTGTCAGCAGTTTAGCGCGAGGCGCAGCCTCCTACGAGCAGTACTTC. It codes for CVSSLARGAASYEQYF.

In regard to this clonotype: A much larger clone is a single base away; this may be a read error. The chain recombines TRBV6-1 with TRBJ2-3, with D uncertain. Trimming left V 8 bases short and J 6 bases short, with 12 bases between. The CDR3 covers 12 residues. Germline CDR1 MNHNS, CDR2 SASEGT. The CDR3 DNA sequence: TGTGCCAGCGGTCTTAGTGGGGATACGCAGTATTTT. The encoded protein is CASGLSGDTQYF.

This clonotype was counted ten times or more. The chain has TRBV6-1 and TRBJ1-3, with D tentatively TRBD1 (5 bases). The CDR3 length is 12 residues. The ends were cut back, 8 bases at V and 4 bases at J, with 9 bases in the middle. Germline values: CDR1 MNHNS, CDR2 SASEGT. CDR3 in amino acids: CASGTGGNTIYF. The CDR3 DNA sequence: TGTGCCAGCGGGACCGGAGGAAACACCATATATTTT.

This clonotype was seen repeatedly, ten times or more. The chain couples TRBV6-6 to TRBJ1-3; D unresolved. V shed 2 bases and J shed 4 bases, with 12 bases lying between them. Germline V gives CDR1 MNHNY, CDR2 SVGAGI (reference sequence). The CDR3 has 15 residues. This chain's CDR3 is CASSYIRGHGNTIYF. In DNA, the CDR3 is TGTGCCAGCAGTTACATACGGGGTCACGGAAACACCATATATTTT.

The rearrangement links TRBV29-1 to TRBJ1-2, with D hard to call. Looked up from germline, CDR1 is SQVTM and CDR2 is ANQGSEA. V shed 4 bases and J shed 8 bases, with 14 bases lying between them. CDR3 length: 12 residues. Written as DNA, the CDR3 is TGCAGCGTTGGACCGGGAGAAGCCGGCTACACCTTC. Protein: CSVGPGEAGYTF.

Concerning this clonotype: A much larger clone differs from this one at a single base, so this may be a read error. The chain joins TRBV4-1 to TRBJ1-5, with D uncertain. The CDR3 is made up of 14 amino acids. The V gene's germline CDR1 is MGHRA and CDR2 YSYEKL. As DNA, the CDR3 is TGCCCCAGCAGCCAAGTTGATGGGAATCAGCCCCAGCATTTT. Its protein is CPSSQVDGNQPQHF.

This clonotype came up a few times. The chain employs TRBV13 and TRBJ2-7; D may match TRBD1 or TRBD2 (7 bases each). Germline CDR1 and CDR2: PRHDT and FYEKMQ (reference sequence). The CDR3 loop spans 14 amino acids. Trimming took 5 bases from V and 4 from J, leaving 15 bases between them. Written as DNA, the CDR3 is TGTGCCAGCAGCACTAGACAGGGAGGGTACGAGCAGTACTTC. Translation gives CASSTRQGGYEQYF.

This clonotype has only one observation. Here the CDR3 DNA reads TGTGCCAGCAACCACCTTTGGGACGAGCAGTACTTC. Amino acids: CASNHLWDEQYF. The chain employs TRBV6-2 or TRBV6-3 and TRBJ2-7; D not resolved. This CDR3 contains 12 residues. V lost 7 bases to trimming and J lost 5 bases, with 12 bases between them. The V gene's germline CDR1 is MNHEY and CDR2 SVGEGT.

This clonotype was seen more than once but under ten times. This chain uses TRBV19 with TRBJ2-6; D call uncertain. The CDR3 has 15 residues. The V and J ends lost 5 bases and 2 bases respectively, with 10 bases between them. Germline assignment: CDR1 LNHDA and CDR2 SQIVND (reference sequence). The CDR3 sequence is CASSATRTGANVLTF. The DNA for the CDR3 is TGTGCCAGTAGTGCTACAAGAACTGGGGCCAACGTCCTGACTTTC.

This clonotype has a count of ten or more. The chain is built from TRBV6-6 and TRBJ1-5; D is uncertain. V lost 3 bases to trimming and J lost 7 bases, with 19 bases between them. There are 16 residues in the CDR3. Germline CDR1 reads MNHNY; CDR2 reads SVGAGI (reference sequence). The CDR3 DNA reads TGTGCCAGCAGTTATCTACGACCACGGGGTGGCCAGCCCCAGCATTTT. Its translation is CASSYLRPRGGQPQHF.

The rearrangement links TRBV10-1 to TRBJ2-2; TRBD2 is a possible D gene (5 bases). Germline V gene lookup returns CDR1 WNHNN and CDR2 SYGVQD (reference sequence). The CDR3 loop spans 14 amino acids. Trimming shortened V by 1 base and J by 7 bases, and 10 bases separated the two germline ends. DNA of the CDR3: TGCGCCAGCAGTGAGTGTACCCGGGGCGGGGAGCTGTTTTTT. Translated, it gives CASSECTRGGELFF.

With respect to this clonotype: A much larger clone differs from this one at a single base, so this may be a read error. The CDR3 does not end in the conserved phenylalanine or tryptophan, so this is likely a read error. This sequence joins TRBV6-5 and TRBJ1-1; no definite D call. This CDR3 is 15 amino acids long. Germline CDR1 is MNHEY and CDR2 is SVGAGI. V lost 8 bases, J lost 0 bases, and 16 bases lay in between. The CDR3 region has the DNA TGTGCCAGCGTATCAAACCAAGGCATGAACACTGAAGCTTTCTAT. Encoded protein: CASVSNQGMNTEAFY.

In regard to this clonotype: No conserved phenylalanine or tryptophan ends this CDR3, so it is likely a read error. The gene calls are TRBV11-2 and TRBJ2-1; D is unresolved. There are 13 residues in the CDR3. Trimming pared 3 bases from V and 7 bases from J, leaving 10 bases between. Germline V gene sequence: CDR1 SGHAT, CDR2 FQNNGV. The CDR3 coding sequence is TGTGCCAGCAGCTTGCCAGTTCATAATGAGCAGTTCTTA. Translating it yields CASSLPVHNEQFL.

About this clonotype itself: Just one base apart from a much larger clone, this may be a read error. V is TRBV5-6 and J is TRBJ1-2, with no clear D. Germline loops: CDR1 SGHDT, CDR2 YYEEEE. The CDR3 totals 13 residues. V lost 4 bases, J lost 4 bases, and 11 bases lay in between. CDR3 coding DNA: TGTGCCAGCAGCCAGAGTGGTGGCTATGGCTACACCTTC. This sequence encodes CASSQSGGYGYTF.